These 32 T cell receptor beta chains originate from one sample sequenced in a study of cytomegalovirus exposure and HLA in healthy donors. 13 Jbeta primers and 60 Vbeta primers were used for the PCR. Some clones are missing from TCRdb's copy, which holds only in-frame ones; the method was immunoSEQ multiplex PCR. The specimen's table records about 120,000 clones. Sequencing was performed on PBMCs. The receptors stem from a man aged 18 to 35 in good health and CMV-seronegative.

This sequence joins TRBV19 and TRBJ2-1; 8 bases are a match to TRBD2. This CDR3 spans 17 amino acids. Looked up from germline, CDR1 is LNHDA and CDR2 is SQIVND (reference sequence). The J segment lost 3 bases and the V segment lost 6 bases, leaving 13 bases of the junction unmatched. The chain's CDR3 is CASSPRGSSGVYNEQFF. The CDR3 DNA is TGTGCCAGTAGCCCACGGGGGAGTAGCGGGGTCTACAATGAGCAGTTCTTC.

V usage is TRBV14 and J usage is TRBJ2-1; D may be TRBD2 (5 bases). This CDR3 has 13 residues. V was shortened by 3 bases and J by 5 bases, with 8 bases between the two germline ends. Germline CDR1 SGHDN, CDR2 FVKESK. For the CDR3, the DNA is TGTGCCAGCAGCCAGCAACTAGACAATGAGCAGTTCTTC. Amino acid sequence: CASSQQLDNEQFF.

The V and J genes are TRBV18 and TRBJ2-5; 9 bases align to TRBD2. V shed 2 bases, J shed 5 bases, and the junction held 9 bases outside the gene matches. Germline V gene lookup returns CDR1 KGHSH and CDR2 LQKENI. This CDR3 has 16 residues. CDR3 residues: CASSPGLAGPEETQYF. The CDR3 bases are TGTGCCAGCTCACCAGGGCTAGCGGGACCGGAGGAGACCCAGTACTTC.

The chain joins TRBV15 to TRBJ1-3, with TRBD1 identical over 12 bases. From germline, CDR1 is LNHNV and CDR2 YYDKDF (reference sequence). This CDR3 has 15 residues. The J segment lost 5 bases and the V segment lost 3 bases, leaving 2 bases of the junction unmatched. CDR3 protein: CATSRGTGGRNTIYF. The DNA for the CDR3 is TGTGCCACCAGCAGGGGGACAGGGGGCCGAAACACCATATATTTT.

This sequence joins TRBV9 and TRBJ2-7; unclear D gene. The V and J ends lost 3 bases and 5 bases respectively, with 12 bases between them. Germline V CDR1 and CDR2: SGDLS, YYNGEE. The CDR3 is made up of 13 amino acids. The CDR3 DNA reads as TGTGCCAGCAGCGAGTCCCACGGAGACGAGCAGTACTTC. This gives the protein CASSESHGDEQYF.

The genes are TRBV2 and TRBJ1-4, with D tentatively TRBD1 (6 bases). Trimming took 8 bases from V and 5 from J, leaving 15 bases between them. The germline V gene encodes CDR1 SNHLY and CDR2 FYNNEI. The CDR3 extends over 14 amino acids. DNA of the CDR3: TGTGCCAGCTTTCCGACAGGCCCAAATGAAAAACTGTTTTTT. Amino acid sequence: CASFPTGPNEKLFF.

This rearrangement joins TRBV5-6 to TRBJ1-1, with D hard to call. CDR3 size: 14 residues. V lost 0 bases and J 0 bases, leaving 6 bases between the germline ends. Per the germline V gene, CDR1 is SGHDT and CDR2 is YYEEEE. The CDR3 protein is CASSLGRVNTEAFF. The CDR3, as DNA: TGTGCCAGCAGCTTGGGGCGGGTGAACACTGAAGCTTTCTTT.

V usage is TRBV4-1 and J usage is TRBJ2-6, with 10 nucleotides matching TRBD2. The CDR3 spans 18 residues. Germline V CDR1 and CDR2: MGHRA, YSYEKL. V lost 6 bases and J lost 0; bases outside the gene matches: 8. The chain's CDR3 is CASRRLAGGLSGANVLTF. In DNA, the CDR3 is TGCGCCAGCAGGAGATTAGCGGGGGGCCTCTCTGGGGCCAACGTCCTGACTTTC.

The chain couples TRBV10-2 to TRBJ1-1, with D perhaps TRBD1 (5 bases). The germline V and J ends were trimmed by 2 bases and 1 base, with 8 bases remaining between them. Germline V gives CDR1 WSHSY, CDR2 SAAADI. The CDR3 loop spans 14 amino acids. The CDR3 protein is CASSENQGNTEAFF. CDR3 nucleotide sequence: TGCGCCAGCAGTGAGAATCAGGGGAACACTGAAGCTTTCTTT.

The V call is TRBV10-3, the J call TRBJ1-3, with 8 bases identical to TRBD1. Germline assignment: CDR1 ENHRY and CDR2 SYGVKD. V was pared by 8 bases and J by 0 bases, with 6 bases of the junction left unmatched. This CDR3 contains 15 residues. The CDR3 reads CAIGPGQASGNTIYF. CDR3 sequence (DNA): TGTGCCATCGGACCGGGACAGGCCTCTGGAAACACCATATATTTT.

The J gene is TRBJ2-7, the V gene TRBV30; D may be TRBD2 (5 bases). This CDR3 region has 12 residues. Germline lookup yields CDR1 GTSNPN and CDR2 SVGIG (reference sequence). CDR3 protein: CALESGTDEQYF. CDR3 bases: TGTGCTCTGGAATCGGGAACCGACGAGCAGTACTTC.

This CDR3 reads CASSFGTGNEKLFF. CDR3 nucleotide sequence: TGTGCCAGCAGCTTCGGGACAGGGAATGAAAAACTGTTTTTT. The gene calls are TRBV11-2 and TRBJ1-4; the match to TRBD1 covers 9 bases. J gave up 5 bases and V 3 bases, and 1 base lay outside the gene matches. This CDR3 has 14 amino acids. Germline V gene sequence: CDR1 SGHAT, CDR2 FQNNGV.

V is TRBV7-3 and J is TRBJ2-7, with TRBD1 as a possible D gene (5 bases). The germline gives CDR1 SGHTA, CDR2 FQGTGA. Trimming removed 0 bases at V and 4 bases at J, with 7 bases between. The CDR3 sequence is 13 residues long. The CDR3 coding sequence is TGTGCCAGCAGCTTAACGGGGCAATACGAGCAGTACTTC. It is translated as CASSLTGQYEQYF.

The chain is built from TRBV9 and TRBJ1-6; 10 bases agree with TRBD1. V shed 4 bases and J 9 bases; nucleotides not matched to a gene: 7. The CDR3 extends over 15 amino acids. The V gene's germline CDR1 is SGDLS and CDR2 YYNGEE. The DNA of the CDR3 is TGTGCCAGCAGCACTTTGGGACAGGGGTCTTCACCCCTCCACTTT. Translated, it gives CASSTLGQGSSPLHF.

As to this clone: One end of the junction is discordant with germline, which a read error may explain. The chain joins TRBV5-8 to TRBJ2-3; 14 bases fit TRBD2. Per the germline V gene, CDR1 is SGHTS and CDR2 is YDEGEE. This CDR3 has 18 amino acids. CDR3 in DNA: TGTGCCAGCAGCGCCGGGACTAGCGGGAGCGTGGAAACAGGTACGCAGTATTTT. Translation gives CASSAGTSGSVETGTQYF.

The chain combines TRBV9 with TRBJ1-6; D might be TRBD1 (5 bases). Germline CDR1 reads SGDLS; CDR2 reads YYNGEE. Between the trimmed V and J ends, which lost 7 bases and 9 bases, there was a span of 14 bases. The CDR3 totals 13 residues. The CDR3: CASSGGVGSPLHF. DNA of the CDR3: TGTGCCAGCTCGGGAGGGGTAGGTTCACCCCTCCACTTT.

This chain joins TRBV18 and TRBJ2-1, with D possibly matching TRBD1 (5 bases). CDR1 and CDR2 from the germline V gene are KGHSH and LQKENI. V shed 3 bases and J shed 5 bases, with 14 bases lying between them. The CDR3 consists of 15 residues. For the CDR3, the DNA is TGTGCCAGCTCACCCCTCGGGCAGGGAAACAATGAGCAGTTCTTC. Its protein product is CASSPLGQGNNEQFF.

The V call is TRBV5-1, the J call TRBJ2-5, with a possible D match to TRBD1 (7 bases). V was clipped by 4 bases and J by 2 bases, with 15 bases between them. The CDR3 runs to 15 residues. Germline V gene data show CDR1 as SGHRS and CDR2 as YFSETQ. The CDR3 DNA sequence: TGCGCCAGCAGCGGGCGGGACAGACTACAAGAGACCCAGTACTTC. Its protein product is CASSGRDRLQETQYF. The full variable domain, its missing parts supplied by reference TRBV5-1 and TRBJ2-5, is KAGVTQTPRYLIKTRGQQVTLSCSPISGHRSVSWYQQTPGQGLQFLFEYFSETQRNKGNFPGRFSGRQFSNSRSEMNVSTLELGDSALYLCASSGRDRLQETQYFGPGTRLLVL.

J is TRBJ2-1 and V is TRBV18, with TRBD1 matching over 9 bases. In germline, CDR1 is KGHSH, CDR2 LQKENI. CDR3 length equals 15 residues. The V segment lost 4 bases and the J segment 5 bases; nucleotides outside the gene matches: 6. CDR3 nucleotide sequence: TGTGCCAGCTCACTTGCCGGGACAGGGAACAATGAGCAGTTCTTC. Its protein is CASSLAGTGNNEQFF.

This rearrangement joins TRBV25-1 to TRBJ2-7; TRBD2 matches at 10 bases. Looked up from germline, CDR1 is MGHDK and CDR2 is SYGVNS. This CDR3 spans 14 amino acids. The V and J ends lost 3 bases and 6 bases, in that order; junction bases with no gene match: 5. In DNA form, the CDR3 reads TGTGCCAGCAGTGATCTAGCGGGAGCAGGCGAGCAGTACTTC. Encoded protein: CASSDLAGAGEQYF.

The CDR3 coding sequence is TGTGCCAGCAGCAAAGACATTTATCAGCCCCAGCATTTT. This translates into CASSKDIYQPQHF. The rearrangement links TRBV21-1 to TRBJ1-5; the D call TRBD1 from the table was never checked on the DNA. TRBV21-1 is annotated as a pseudogene. CDR3 length: 13 amino acids.

The genes are TRBV15 and TRBJ2-2; TRBD2 aligns across 8 bases. The CDR3 length is 17 residues. V lost 0 bases and J lost 4; bases outside the gene matches: 7. Germline CDR1 is LNHNV and CDR2 is YYDKDF (reference sequence). Here the CDR3 reads CATSRDQGLVGTGELFF. In nucleotides, the CDR3 is TGTGCCACCAGCAGAGACCAGGGACTAGTCGGCACCGGGGAGCTGTTTTTT.

The rearrangement links TRBV7-2 to TRBJ2-3, with TRBD2 identical over 8 bases. The CDR3 sequence is 15 residues long. Germline V gene sequence: CDR1 SGHTA, CDR2 FQGNSA. Losses at the gene ends were 3 bases for V and 2 bases for J; bases not matched to a gene: 4. The CDR3, as DNA: TGTGCCAGCAGCTTCCGGGGGGGCAACACAGATACGCAGTATTTT. Encoded protein: CASSFRGGNTDTQYF.

The chain carries TRBV2 and TRBJ2-5; D is perhaps TRBD2 (6 bases). Per the germline V gene, CDR1 is SNHLY and CDR2 is FYNNEI. V dropped 5 bases and J dropped 5 bases, with 9 bases sitting between them. The CDR3 covers 12 residues. The CDR3 is CASSLSGETQYF. As DNA, the CDR3 is TGTGCCAGCAGTCTTAGCGGTGAGACCCAGTACTTC.

The rearrangement links TRBV11-2 to TRBJ2-1; a possible D gene is TRBD1 (6 bases). The V and J ends lost 3 bases and 3 bases respectively, with 9 bases between them. Germline V gene lookup returns CDR1 SGHAT and CDR2 FQNNGV. The CDR3 length is 14 residues. CDR3 DNA: TGTGCCAGCAGCTTTGAAGGGGGCTACAATGAGCAGTTCTTC. Translation: CASSFEGGYNEQFF.

The gene calls are TRBV5-1 and TRBJ2-1, with TRBD2 matching over 8 bases. Germline V gene data show CDR1 as SGHRS and CDR2 as YFSETQ. This CDR3 is built from 16 residues. V gave up 2 bases and J gave up 0 bases; unmatched junction bases: 4. As DNA, the CDR3 is TGCGCCAGCAGCTTTGCTCTAGCGGGCTCCTACAATGAGCAGTTCTTC. As protein: CASSFALAGSYNEQFF.

This chain joins TRBV5-1 and TRBJ2-3; 10 nucleotides agree with TRBD2. The V segment lost 4 bases and the J segment 2 bases; nucleotides outside the gene matches: 7. The CDR3 has 16 residues. Germline lookup yields CDR1 SGHRS and CDR2 YFSETQ. CDR3 sequence reads: CASSNGLAVFTDTQYF. CDR3 in DNA: TGCGCCAGCAGCAACGGACTAGCGGTCTTCACAGATACGCAGTATTTT.

This chain joins TRBV27 and TRBJ2-3, with 12 bases matching TRBD2. V lost 2 bases and J lost 7; bases outside the gene matches: 10. CDR1 is MNHEY and CDR2 is SMNVEV in the germline V gene (reference sequence). This CDR3 has 17 residues. In DNA, the CDR3 is TGTGCCAGCAGTTTACTCCGGACTAGCGGGGCCTTCTATACGCAGTATTTT. Its protein product is CASSLLRTSGAFYTQYF.

J is TRBJ1-1 and V is TRBV7-9; TRBD1 might be the D (6 bases). The CDR3 extends over 15 amino acids. V lost 1 base and J lost 6, with 15 bases in between. Germline CDR1 and CDR2: SEHNR and FQNEAQ (reference sequence). This chain's CDR3 is CASSLGTVGNPEAFF. CDR3 DNA: TGTGCCAGCAGCTTAGGGACAGTGGGTAATCCTGAAGCTTTCTTT. The full variable domain, completed using reference TRBV7-9 and TRBJ1-1, is DTGVSQNPRHKITKRGQNVTFRCDPISEHNRLYWYRQTLGQGPEFLTYFQNEAQLEKSRLLSDRFSAERPKGSFSTLEIQRTEQGDSAMYLCASSLGTVGNPEAFFGQGTRLTVV.

This chain joins TRBV7-2 and TRBJ2-3; D unclear. This CDR3 has 14 residues. CDR1 SGHTA and CDR2 FQGNSA come from the germline V gene. The ends were cut back, 0 bases at V and 3 bases at J, with 7 bases in the middle. CDR3: CASSLADLTDTQYF. CDR3 bases: TGTGCCAGCAGCTTAGCCGACTTAACAGATACGCAGTATTTT.

The J gene is TRBJ1-3, the V gene TRBV27; 11 bases are shared with TRBD1. This CDR3 comprises 15 residues. Germline CDR1 is MNHEY and CDR2 is SMNVEV (reference sequence). V lost 8 bases, J lost 4 bases, and 7 bases stayed unmatched. CDR3 sequence reads: CASGRDRGSGNTIYF. CDR3 nucleotides: TGTGCCAGCGGCCGGGACAGGGGGTCGGGAAACACCATATATTTT.

The V gene is TRBV6-4, the J gene TRBJ2-3; 9 bases map to TRBD2. V was clipped by 6 bases and J by 0 bases; unmatched bases: 4. Germline lookup yields CDR1 MRHNA and CDR2 SNTAGT. The CDR3 loop spans 15 amino acids. The CDR3 protein is CASRRTSDSTDTQYF. In DNA form, the CDR3 reads TGTGCCAGCAGGAGGACTAGCGATAGCACAGATACGCAGTATTTT.